Below, 5 T cell receptor beta chains from the same sample are listed, as sequenced in a study of shared T cell receptors in the human thymus. Repertoires were generated with immunoSEQ multiplex PCR, while TCRdb's copy carries only in-frame clones and drops some. The table shows over 450,000 clones, with around three quarters occurring only once. This same sample was also taken into another study, of human thymus T cells.

Sequenced sample: thymocytes. These receptor sequences come from a boy in the first two years of life with a congenital heart defect.

The CDR3, as DNA: TGTGCCAGCAGTTTAGGGGGGGCACTGCTTTACGAGCAGTACTTC. This gives the protein CASSLGGALLYEQYF. This chain joins TRBV27 and TRBJ2-7; tentatively, D is TRBD2 (7 bases). V lost 2 bases to trimming and J lost 4 bases, with 15 bases between them. The germline gives CDR1 MNHEY, CDR2 SMNVEV (reference sequence). This CDR3 has 15 amino acids.

V and J are TRBV4-1 and TRBJ2-4; TRBD2 aligns across 15 bases. The CDR3 contains 17 residues. V was clipped by 3 bases and J by 8 bases; unmatched bases: 8. Germline loops: CDR1 MGHRA, CDR2 YSYEKL. This CDR3 is CASSHRTSGRVGHIQYF. The CDR3, as DNA: TGCGCCAGCAGCCACAGGACTAGCGGGAGGGTCGGTCACATTCAGTACTTC.

This chain links TRBV6-1 with TRBJ1-5; a weak D match, TRBD1 (5 bases). In germline, CDR1 is MNHNS, CDR2 SASEGT. V lost 8 bases to trimming and J lost 3 bases, with 11 bases between them. The CDR3 contains 13 residues. CDR3 bases: TGTGCCAGCCGTACAGGCCACAATCAGCCCCAGCATTTT. Amino acid sequence: CASRTGHNQPQHF.

The V gene is TRBV7-6, the J gene TRBJ2-1; 9 bases agree with TRBD2. The V gene's germline CDR1 is SGHVS and CDR2 FNYEAQ. Trimming took 5 bases from V and 3 from J; bases not matched to a gene: 14. The CDR3 totals 18 residues. CDR3: CASSPLPFMTSGYNEQFF. The CDR3 DNA sequence: TGTGCCAGCAGCCCACTCCCCTTCATGACTAGCGGCTACAATGAGCAGTTCTTC.

This clone was counted a few times. This rearrangement joins TRBV5-4 to TRBJ2-3; a possible D gene is TRBD2 (6 bases). The CDR3 runs to 16 residues. V was clipped by 3 bases and J by 0 bases, with 14 bases between them. Germline V lookup: CDR1 SGHNT, CDR2 YYREEE (reference sequence). CDR3 protein: CASSSPVSGSTDTQYF. The CDR3 nucleotides are TGTGCCAGCAGCTCCCCGGTTAGCGGTAGCACAGATACGCAGTATTTT.